This is a list of T cell receptor beta chains from one sample in a study of cytomegalovirus exposure and HLA in healthy donors. Data came from immunoSEQ multiplex PCR; TCRdb stores just in-frame clones and leaves some out. The data show about 130,000 clones, roughly 95% seen once. The specimen sequenced was PBMCs. These TCRs come from a man younger than 35 in good health and CMV-seronegative. Each CDR3 is given with its conserved first and last residue. Each record gives: D gene, J gene, V gene, CDR3 length, CDR3 protein. A D gene is named only where the DNA matches it firmly.

>TRBD1|TRBJ1-2|TRBV27|15
CASSSAGTGDYGYTF
>NA|TRBJ2-1|TRBV7-3|11
CASSYSEEQFF
>TRBD2|TRBJ2-7|TRBV5-1|16
CASSSNGWSGSYEQYF
>TRBD1|TRBJ2-2|TRBV30|15
CAWSRGDRGTGELFF
>TRBD1|TRBJ2-1|TRBV7-9|13
CASSLTGVNEQFF
>TRBD2|TRBJ2-1|TRBV5-4|13
CASSLGGGSEQFF
>TRBD2|TRBJ2-7|TRBV7-2|15
CASSLASGSNHEQYF
>NA|TRBJ1-3|TRBV25-1|14
CASSESGFGNTIYF
>TRBD2|TRBJ2-2|TRBV6-6|16
CASSYSGLAYTGELFF
>NA|TRBJ2-1|TRBV9|15
CASSVGSAGSNEQFF
>NA|TRBJ2-7|TRBV27|16
CASSFILLGPGSEQYF
>NA|TRBJ1-1|TRBV6-5|16
CASSFATGTLNTEAFF
>NA|TRBJ2-5|TRBV7-3|16
CASSQAPTGTGETQYF
>TRBD2|TRBJ2-3|TRBV6-5|12
CASAGGTDTQYF
>NA|TRBJ1-2|TRBV5-6|13
CASSGGILYGYTF
>TRBD2|TRBJ2-1|TRBV11-2|14
CASSWSGIGNEQFF
>NA|TRBJ2-3|TRBV5-1|15
CASSLEGGYTDTQYF